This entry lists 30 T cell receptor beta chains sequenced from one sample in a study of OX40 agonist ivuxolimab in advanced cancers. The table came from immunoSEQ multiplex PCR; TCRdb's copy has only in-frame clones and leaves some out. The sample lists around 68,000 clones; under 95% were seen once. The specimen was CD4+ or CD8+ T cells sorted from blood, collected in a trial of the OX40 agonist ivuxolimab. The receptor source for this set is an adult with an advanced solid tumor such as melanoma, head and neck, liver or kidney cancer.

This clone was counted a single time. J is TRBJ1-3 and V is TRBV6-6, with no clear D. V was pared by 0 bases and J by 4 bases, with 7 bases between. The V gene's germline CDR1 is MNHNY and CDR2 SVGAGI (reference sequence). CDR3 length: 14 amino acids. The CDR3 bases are TGTGCCAGCAGTTACTCGAACAACGGAAACACCATATATTTT. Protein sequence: CASSYSNNGNTIYF.

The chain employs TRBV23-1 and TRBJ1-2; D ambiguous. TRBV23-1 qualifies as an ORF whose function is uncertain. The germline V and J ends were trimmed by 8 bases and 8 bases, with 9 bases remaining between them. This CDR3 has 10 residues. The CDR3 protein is CASSPLGYTF. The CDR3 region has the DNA TGCGCCAGCTCACCCCTCGGCTACACCTTC.

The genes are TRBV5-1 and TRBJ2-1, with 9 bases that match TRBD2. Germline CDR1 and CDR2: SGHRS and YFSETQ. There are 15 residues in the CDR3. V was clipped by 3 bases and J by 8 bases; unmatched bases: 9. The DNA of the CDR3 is TGCGCCAGCAGCTGGGCCGGGACTAGCTCTGATGAGCAGTTCTTC. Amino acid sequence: CASSWAGTSSDEQFF.

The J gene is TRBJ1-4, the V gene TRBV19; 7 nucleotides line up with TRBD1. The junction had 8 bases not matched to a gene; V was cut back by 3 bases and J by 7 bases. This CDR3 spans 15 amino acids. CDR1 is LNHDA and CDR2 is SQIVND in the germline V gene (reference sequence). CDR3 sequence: CASSIRTGLLEKLFF. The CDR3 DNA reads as TGTGCCAGTAGTATTCGGACAGGATTACTTGAAAAACTGTTTTTT. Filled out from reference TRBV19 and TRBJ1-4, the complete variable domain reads DGGITQSPKYLFRKEGQNVTLSCEQNLNHDAMYWYRQDPGQGLRLIYYSQIVNDFQKGDIAEGYSVSREKKESFPLTVTSAQKNPTAFYLCASSIRTGLLEKLFFGSGTQLSVL.

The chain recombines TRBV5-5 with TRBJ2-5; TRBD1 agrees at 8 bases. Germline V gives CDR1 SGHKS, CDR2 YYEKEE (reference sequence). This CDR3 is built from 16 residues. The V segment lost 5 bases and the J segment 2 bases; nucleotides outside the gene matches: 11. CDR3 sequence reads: CASSYGQGGRQETQYF. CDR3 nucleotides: TGTGCCAGCAGTTATGGACAGGGAGGTAGGCAAGAGACCCAGTACTTC. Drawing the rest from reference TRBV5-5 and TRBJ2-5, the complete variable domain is DAGVTQSPTHLIKTRGQQVTLRCSPISGHKSVSWYQQVLGQGPQFIFQYYEKEERGRGNFPDRFSARQFPNYSSELNVNALLLGDSALYLCASSYGQGGRQETQYFGPGTRLLVL.

CDR3 amino acids: CASSPLPSYGYTF. The CDR3 DNA reads TGTGCCAGCAGCCCCCTTCCTTCCTATGGCTACACCTTC. The chain uses TRBV11-2 and TRBJ1-2; no firm D call. This CDR3 is 13 amino acids long. The ends were cut back, 5 bases at V and 4 bases at J, with 11 bases in the middle. Germline-derived CDR1 and CDR2 are SGHAT and FQNNGV.

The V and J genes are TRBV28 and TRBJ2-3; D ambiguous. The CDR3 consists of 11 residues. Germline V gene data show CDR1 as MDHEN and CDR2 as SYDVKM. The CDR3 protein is CVVQSTDTQYF. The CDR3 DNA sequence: TGTGTGGTCCAGAGCACAGATACGCAGTATTTT.

CDR3 residues: CASIGQGNTEAFF. CDR3 DNA: TGTGCCAGCATAGGGCAGGGCAACACTGAAGCTTTCTTT. The V gene is TRBV2, the J gene TRBJ1-1, with D possibly TRBD1 on 5 matching bases. V lost 7 bases to trimming and J lost 2 bases, with 11 bases between them. CDR3 size: 13 residues. Germline V lookup: CDR1 SNHLY, CDR2 FYNNEI. The complete variable domain, with remaining parts taken from reference TRBV2 and TRBJ1-1, reads EPEVTQTPSHQVTQMGQEVILRCVPISNHLYFYWYRQILGQKVEFLVSFYNNEISEKSEIFDDQFSVERPDGSNFTLKIRSTKLEDSAMYFCASIGQGNTEAFFGQGTRLTVV.

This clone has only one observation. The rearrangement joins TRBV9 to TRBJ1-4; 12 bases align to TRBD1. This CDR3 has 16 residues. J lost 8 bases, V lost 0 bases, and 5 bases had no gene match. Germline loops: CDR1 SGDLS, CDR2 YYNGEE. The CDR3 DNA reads TGTGCCAGCAGCGTAGGATCGGGACAGGGGGCGGAAAAACTGTTTTTT. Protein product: CASSVGSGQGAEKLFF.

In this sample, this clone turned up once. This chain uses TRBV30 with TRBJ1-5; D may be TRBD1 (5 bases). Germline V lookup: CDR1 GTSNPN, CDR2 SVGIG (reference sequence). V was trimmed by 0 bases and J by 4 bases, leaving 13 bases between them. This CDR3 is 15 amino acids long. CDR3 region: CAWSVGNRGNQPQHF. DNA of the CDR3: TGTGCCTGGAGTGTAGGGAATCGGGGGAATCAGCCCCAGCATTTT.

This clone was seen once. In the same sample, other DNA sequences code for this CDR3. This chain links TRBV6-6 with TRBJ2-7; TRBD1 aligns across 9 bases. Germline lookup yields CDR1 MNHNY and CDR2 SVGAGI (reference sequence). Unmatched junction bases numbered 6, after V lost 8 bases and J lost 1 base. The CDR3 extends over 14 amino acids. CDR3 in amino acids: CASRPGQGSYEQYF. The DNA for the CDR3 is TGTGCCAGCCGACCGGGACAGGGATCCTACGAGCAGTACTTC.

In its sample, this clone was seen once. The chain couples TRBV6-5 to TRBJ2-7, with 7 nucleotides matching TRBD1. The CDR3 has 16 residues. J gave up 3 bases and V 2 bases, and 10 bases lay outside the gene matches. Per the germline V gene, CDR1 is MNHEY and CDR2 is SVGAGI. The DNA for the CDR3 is TGTGCCAGCAGTTACGGCGGACAGGCCGGTAACTACGAGCAGTACTTC. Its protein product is CASSYGGQAGNYEQYF.

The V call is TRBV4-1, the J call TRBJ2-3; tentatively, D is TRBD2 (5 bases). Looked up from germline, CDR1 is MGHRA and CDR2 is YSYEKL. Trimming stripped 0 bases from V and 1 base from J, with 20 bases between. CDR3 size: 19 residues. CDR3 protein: CASSQEMAAGRTRTDTQYF. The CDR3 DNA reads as TGCGCCAGCAGCCAAGAGATGGCCGCGGGTAGGACTCGCACAGATACGCAGTATTTT.

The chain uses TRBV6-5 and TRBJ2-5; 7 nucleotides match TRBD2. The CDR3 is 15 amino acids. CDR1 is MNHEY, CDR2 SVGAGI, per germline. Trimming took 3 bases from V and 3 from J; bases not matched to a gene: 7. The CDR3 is CASSYRAAGEETQYF. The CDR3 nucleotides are TGTGCCAGCAGTTATCGGGCGGCGGGGGAAGAGACCCAGTACTTC.

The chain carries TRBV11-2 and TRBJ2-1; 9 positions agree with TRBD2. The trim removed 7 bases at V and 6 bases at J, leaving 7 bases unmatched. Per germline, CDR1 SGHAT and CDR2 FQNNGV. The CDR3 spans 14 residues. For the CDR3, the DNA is TGTGCCAGCATCCTCACGACTAGCGGCAATGAGCAGTTCTTC. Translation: CASILTTSGNEQFF. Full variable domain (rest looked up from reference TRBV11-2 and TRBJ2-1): EAGVAQSPRYKIIEKRQSVAFWCNPISGHATLYWYQQILGQGPKLLIQFQNNGVVDDSQLPKDRFSAERLKGVDSTLKIQPAKLEDSAVYLCASILTTSGNEQFFGPGTRLTVL.

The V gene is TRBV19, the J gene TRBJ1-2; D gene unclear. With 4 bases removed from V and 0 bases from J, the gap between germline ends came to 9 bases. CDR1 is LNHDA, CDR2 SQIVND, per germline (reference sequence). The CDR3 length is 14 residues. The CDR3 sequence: CASSTLGANYGYTF. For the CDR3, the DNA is TGTGCCAGTAGTACTCTGGGAGCTAACTATGGCTACACCTTC.

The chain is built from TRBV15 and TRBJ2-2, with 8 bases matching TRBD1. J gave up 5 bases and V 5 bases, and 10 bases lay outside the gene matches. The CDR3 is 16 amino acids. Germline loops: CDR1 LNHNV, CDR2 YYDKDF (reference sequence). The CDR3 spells CATSGRQGIRTGELFF. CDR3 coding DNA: TGTGCCACCAGCGGGAGACAGGGGATCAGGACCGGGGAGCTGTTTTTT.

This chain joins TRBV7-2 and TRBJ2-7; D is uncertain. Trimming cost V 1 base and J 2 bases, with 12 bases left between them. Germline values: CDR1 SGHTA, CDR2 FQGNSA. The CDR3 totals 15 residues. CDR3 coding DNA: TGTGCCAGCAGCTTAGATTTTACTGCAGCCTACGAGCAGTACTTC. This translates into CASSLDFTAAYEQYF. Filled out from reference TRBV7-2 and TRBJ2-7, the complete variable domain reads GAGVSQSPSNKVTEKGKDVELRCDPISGHTALYWYRQSLGQGLEFLIYFQGNSAPDKSGLPSDRFSAERTGGSVSTLTIQRTQQEDSAVYLCASSLDFTAAYEQYFGPGTRLTVT.

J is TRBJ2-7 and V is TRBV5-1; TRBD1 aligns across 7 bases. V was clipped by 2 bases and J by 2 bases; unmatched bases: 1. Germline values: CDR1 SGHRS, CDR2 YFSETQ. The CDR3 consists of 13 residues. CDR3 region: CASSLTGAYEQYF. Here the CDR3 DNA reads TGCGCCAGCAGCTTAACAGGGGCCTACGAGCAGTACTTC.

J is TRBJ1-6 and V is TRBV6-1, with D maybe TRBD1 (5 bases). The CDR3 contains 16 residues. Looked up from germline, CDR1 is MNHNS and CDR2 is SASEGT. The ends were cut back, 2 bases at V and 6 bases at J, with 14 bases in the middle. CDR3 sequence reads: CASSERPPGGNSPLHF. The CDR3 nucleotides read TGTGCCAGCAGTGAAAGGCCCCCTGGGGGTAATTCACCCCTCCACTTT.

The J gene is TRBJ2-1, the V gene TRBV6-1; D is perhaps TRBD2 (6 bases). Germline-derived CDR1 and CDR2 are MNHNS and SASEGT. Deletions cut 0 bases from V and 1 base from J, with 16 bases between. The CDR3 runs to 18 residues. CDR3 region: CASSEAIPGGASYNEQFF. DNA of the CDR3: TGTGCCAGCAGTGAAGCTATTCCTGGCGGGGCTTCCTACAATGAGCAGTTCTTC.

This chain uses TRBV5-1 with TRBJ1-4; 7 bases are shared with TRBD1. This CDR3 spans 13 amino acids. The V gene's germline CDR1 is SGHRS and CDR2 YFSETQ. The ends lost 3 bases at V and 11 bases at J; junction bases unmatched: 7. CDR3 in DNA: TGCGCCAGCAGCTCGGACAGGTCGGGGAAACTGTTTTTT. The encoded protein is CASSSDRSGKLFF. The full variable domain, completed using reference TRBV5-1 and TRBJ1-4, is KAGVTQTPRYLIKTRGQQVTLSCSPISGHRSVSWYQQTPGQGLQFLFEYFSETQRNKGNFPGRFSGRQFSNSRSEMNVSTLELGDSALYLCASSSDRSGKLFFGSGTQLSVL.

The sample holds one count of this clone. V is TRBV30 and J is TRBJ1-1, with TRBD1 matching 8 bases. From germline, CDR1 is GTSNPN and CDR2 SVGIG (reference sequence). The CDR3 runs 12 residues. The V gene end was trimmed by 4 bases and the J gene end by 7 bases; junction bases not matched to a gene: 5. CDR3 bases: TGTGCCTGGATGTCAGGGGGCATTGAAGCTTTCTTT. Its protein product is CAWMSGGIEAFF.

The CDR3 DNA sequence: TGCGCCAGCAGCTTAAGACCGGGACAGGGACCCGAGCAGTACTTC. Amino acids: CASSLRPGQGPEQYF. This rearrangement joins TRBV5-1 to TRBJ2-7, with 9 bases lining up with TRBD1. The germline V gene has CDR1 SGHRS and CDR2 YFSETQ. CDR3 length: 15 amino acids. The junction had 9 bases not matched to a gene; V was cut back by 2 bases and J by 6 bases.

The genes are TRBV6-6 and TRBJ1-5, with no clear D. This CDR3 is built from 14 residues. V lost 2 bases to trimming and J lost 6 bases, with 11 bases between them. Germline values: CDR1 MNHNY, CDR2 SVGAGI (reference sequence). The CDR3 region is CASSYGGAGQPQHF. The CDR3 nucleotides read TGTGCCAGCAGTTACGGAGGAGCGGGTCAGCCCCAGCATTTT.

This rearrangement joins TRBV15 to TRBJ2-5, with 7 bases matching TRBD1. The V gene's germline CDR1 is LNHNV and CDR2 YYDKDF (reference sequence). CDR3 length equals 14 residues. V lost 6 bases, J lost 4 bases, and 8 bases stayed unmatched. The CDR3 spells CATRSGTAAETQYF. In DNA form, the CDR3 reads TGTGCCACCAGGTCCGGGACAGCCGCAGAGACCCAGTACTTC.

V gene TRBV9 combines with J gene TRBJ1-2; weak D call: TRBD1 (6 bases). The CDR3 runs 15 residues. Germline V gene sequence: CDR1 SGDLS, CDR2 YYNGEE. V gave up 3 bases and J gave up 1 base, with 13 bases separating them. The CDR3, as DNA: TGTGCCAGCAGCGGGGAGGGGGAGGGTAACTATGGCTACACCTTC. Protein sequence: CASSGEGEGNYGYTF.

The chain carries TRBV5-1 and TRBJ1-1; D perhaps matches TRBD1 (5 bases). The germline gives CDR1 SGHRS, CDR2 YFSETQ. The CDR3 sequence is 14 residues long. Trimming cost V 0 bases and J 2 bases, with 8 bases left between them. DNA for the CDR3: TGCGCCAGCAGCTTGGGACAGATAAACACTGAAGCTTTCTTT. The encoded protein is CASSLGQINTEAFF.

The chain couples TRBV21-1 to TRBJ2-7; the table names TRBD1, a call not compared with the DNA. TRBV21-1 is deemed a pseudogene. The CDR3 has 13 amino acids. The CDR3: CATSTGGSHEQYF. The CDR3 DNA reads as TGTGCCACCTCGACAGGGGGCAGCCACGAGCAGTACTTC.

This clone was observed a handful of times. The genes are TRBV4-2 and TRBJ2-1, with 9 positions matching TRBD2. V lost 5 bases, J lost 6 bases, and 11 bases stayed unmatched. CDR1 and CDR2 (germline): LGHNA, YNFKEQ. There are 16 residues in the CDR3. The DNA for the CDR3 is TGTGCCAGCAGCTCCGAGCGGGGGGCCTCTCGCAATGAGCAGTTCTTC. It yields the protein CASSSERGASRNEQFF.